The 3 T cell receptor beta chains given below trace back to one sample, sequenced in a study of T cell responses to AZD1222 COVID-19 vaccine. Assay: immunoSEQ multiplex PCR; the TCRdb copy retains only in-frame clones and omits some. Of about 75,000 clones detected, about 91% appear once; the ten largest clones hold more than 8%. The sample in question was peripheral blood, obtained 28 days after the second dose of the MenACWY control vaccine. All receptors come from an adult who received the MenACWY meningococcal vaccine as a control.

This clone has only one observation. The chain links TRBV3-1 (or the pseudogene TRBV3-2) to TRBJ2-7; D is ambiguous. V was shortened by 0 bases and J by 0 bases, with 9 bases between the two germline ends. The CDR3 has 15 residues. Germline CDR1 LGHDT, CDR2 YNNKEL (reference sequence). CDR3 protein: CASSQESQSSYEQYF. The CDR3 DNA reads TGTGCCAGCAGCCAAGAATCTCAGAGCTCCTACGAGCAGTACTTC.

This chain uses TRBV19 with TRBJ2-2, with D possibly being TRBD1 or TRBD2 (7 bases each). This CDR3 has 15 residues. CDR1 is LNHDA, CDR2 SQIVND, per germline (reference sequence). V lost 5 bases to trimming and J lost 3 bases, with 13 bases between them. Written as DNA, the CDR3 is TGTGCCAGTAGTTTTCAGGGGGGGGACACCGGGGAGCTGTTTTTT. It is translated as CASSFQGGDTGELFF. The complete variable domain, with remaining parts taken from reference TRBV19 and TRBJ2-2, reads DGGITQSPKYLFRKEGQNVTLSCEQNLNHDAMYWYRQDPGQGLRLIYYSQIVNDFQKGDIAEGYSVSREKKESFPLTVTSAQKNPTAFYLCASSFQGGDTGELFFGEGSRLTVL.

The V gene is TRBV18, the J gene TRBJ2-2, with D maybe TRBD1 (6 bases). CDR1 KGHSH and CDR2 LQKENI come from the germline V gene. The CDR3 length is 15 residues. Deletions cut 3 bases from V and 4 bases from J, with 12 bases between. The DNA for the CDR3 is TGTGCCAGCTCACCCGACAGGTCGGCCACCGGGGAGCTGTTTTTT. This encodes CASSPDRSATGELFF.